A single T cell receptor (beta chain) is shown here with its context. Its target is unknown. As to time point: recipient sample about 28 days before transplant, after cytoreduction. The data were obtained in a study of T cell clonotyping in hematopoietic cell transplantation. The study, taken as a whole, reports: CD4 and CD8 repertoire contributions could not be separated without sorting. Pathologically expanded recipient clonotypes increased progressively from day 30 to day 180 as diversity fell.

Here immunoSEQ multiplex PCR was the method, and the copy in TCRdb shows in-frame clones only, minus some. The table lists some 10,000 clones, around 87% of them singletons. The germline V and J ends were trimmed by 0 bases and 7 bases, with 6 bases remaining between them. Per germline, CDR1 MNHNS and CDR2 SASEGT. This CDR3 is built from 12 residues. V is TRBV6-1 and J is TRBJ1-2, with D uncertain. The sequences come from peripheral blood mononuclear cells, collected before stem cell transplant. This clonotype was sampled from a woman in her forties or fifties with chronic myeloid leukemia. Some clones in this sample may be carry-over from other donors' samples. CDR3 sequence: CASSEAWSGYTF. CDR3 coding DNA: TGTGCCAGCAGTGAAGCCTGGAGTGGCTACACCTTC.